The T cell receptor (beta chain) under discussion was sequenced for a study of identical twins. Findings of the study overall: Cord blood's abundant beta clonotypes had fewer insertions, unlike memory repertoires.

All donors were healthy Caucasians. The CDR3 length is 15 residues. Trimming cost V 6 bases and J 4 bases, with 17 bases left between them. Germline V gene data show CDR1 as SGHRS and CDR2 as YFSETQ. TCRdb used MiXCR to reprocess the 5' RACE reads, holding one entry per CDR3 protein. The table lists more than 650,000 distinct CDR3 sequences, over 5% of them singletons. This clonotype was found many times. The antigen is unknown. Sequencing was carried out using naive T cells sorted from blood. The source of this sequence is a man between 18 and 35 years old in good health. The chain employs TRBV5-1 and TRBJ2-1; D is unclear. The CDR3 DNA follows: TGCGCCAGCACCCTCGTGGGCGGCTATTACAATGAGCAGTTCTTC. Translating it yields CASTLVGGYYNEQFF.